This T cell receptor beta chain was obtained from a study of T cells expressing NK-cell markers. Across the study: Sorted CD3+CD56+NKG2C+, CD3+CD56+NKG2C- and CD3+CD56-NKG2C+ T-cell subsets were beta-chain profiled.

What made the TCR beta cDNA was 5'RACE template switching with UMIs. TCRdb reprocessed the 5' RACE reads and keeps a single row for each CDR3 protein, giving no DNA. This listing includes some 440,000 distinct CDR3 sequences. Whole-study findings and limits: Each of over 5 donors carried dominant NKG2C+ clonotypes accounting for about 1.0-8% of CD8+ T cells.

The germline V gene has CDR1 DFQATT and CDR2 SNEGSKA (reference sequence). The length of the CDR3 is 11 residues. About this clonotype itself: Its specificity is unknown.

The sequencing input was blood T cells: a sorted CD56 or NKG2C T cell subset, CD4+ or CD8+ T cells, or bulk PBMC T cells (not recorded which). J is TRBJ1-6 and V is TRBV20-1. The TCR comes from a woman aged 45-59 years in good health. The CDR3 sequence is CSAKTQMALHF.